This TCR beta chain was recorded in a study of shared clonotypes between healthy human individuals. The V gene's germline CDR1 is SGHNT and CDR2 YYREEE (reference sequence). The CDR3 adds up to 10 amino acids, both ends counted. Sequencing was at deep level. As originally analysed: From ImmunoSEQ came sequences covering only the junction and carrying no quality scores, so filtering differed. Sequencing was performed with immunoSEQ multiplex PCR; in TCRdb, only in-frame clones are kept and a portion is missing. That table gives V, J and clone size, and the DNA gave D and trimming. The data show under 650,000 clones, about 96% seen once. This clone has only a few counts. This likely comes from a read error, as the CDR3 has no conserved phenylalanine or tryptophan at its end. The DNA is omitted, as the CDR3 cannot be located on it reliably, and the CDR3 follows TCRdb's listing.

The sequencing sample was made of naive CD4+ T cells sorted from blood. Subset here: CD45RA+ positively selected. The receptor comes from a woman aged 25 to 39 in good health. The chain couples TRBV5-4 to TRBJ1-2; the D call TRBD1 from the table was never checked on the DNA. The CDR3 spells CASSAGQGVC.